The next 32 T cell receptor beta chains were all read from a single sample in a study of blood T cell repertoires in COVID-19. Measured with immunoSEQ multiplex PCR; TCRdb has only the in-frame clones, and not every one. The table includes around 83,000 clones, more than 70% detected once. The sample comprised peripheral blood. These receptors all stem from a woman aged 70-85 years with acute or convalescent COVID-19.

This chain connects TRBV9 to TRBJ2-7; 8 bases are shared with TRBD2. The CDR3 consists of 15 residues. Germline V gene sequence: CDR1 SGDLS, CDR2 YYNGEE. Trimming removed 3 bases from V and 5 bases from J; junction bases left unmatched: 10. The CDR3 is CASSATGLVYHEQYV. For the CDR3, the DNA is TGTGCCAGCAGCGCTACGGGACTAGTATATCACGAGCAGTACGTC.

V and J are TRBV29-1 and TRBJ2-1, with TRBD2 matching 8 bases. The germline V gene has CDR1 SQVTM and CDR2 ANQGSEA. J gave up 4 bases and V 8 bases, and 16 bases lay outside the gene matches. The CDR3 totals 16 residues. The CDR3 reads CSSAEGTSGDYNEQFF. The CDR3 region has the DNA TGCAGCTCGGCCGAGGGTACTAGCGGAGATTACAATGAGCAGTTCTTC.

The J gene is TRBJ1-5, the V gene TRBV24-1; TRBD1 matches at 7 bases. Germline V gene data show CDR1 as KGHDR and CDR2 as SFDVKD. This CDR3 is built from 14 residues. J was trimmed by 5 bases and V by 4 bases; bases with no gene match: 4. CDR3 nucleotides: TGTGCCACCAGTGACTCGGGACAGCATCAGCCCCAGCATTTT. Its translation is CATSDSGQHQPQHF.

The gene calls are TRBV10-3 and TRBJ2-7; TRBD2 might be the D (6 bases). The CDR3 is made up of 14 amino acids. V was pared by 4 bases and J by 4 bases, with 14 bases between. Germline CDR1 reads ENHRY; CDR2 reads SYGVKD. Written as DNA, the CDR3 is TGTGCCATCAGTGGGGACGGGAGAGGGTACGAGCAGTACGTC. This sequence encodes CAISGDGRGYEQYV.

The CDR3 spells CASSGGLAGVNTGELFF. CDR3 in DNA: TGTGCCAGCAGTGGGGGACTAGCGGGAGTGAACACCGGGGAGCTGTTTTTT. This chain connects TRBV2 to TRBJ2-2, with TRBD2 matching 14 bases. The V segment lost 4 bases and the J segment 1 base; nucleotides outside the gene matches: 2. This CDR3 region has 17 residues. CDR1 SNHLY and CDR2 FYNNEI come from the germline V gene. The whole variable domain, remainder taken from reference TRBV2 and TRBJ2-2, is EPEVTQTPSHQVTQMGQEVILRCVPISNHLYFYWYRQILGQKVEFLVSFYNNEISEKSEIFDDQFSVERPDGSNFTLKIRSTKLEDSAMYFCASSGGLAGVNTGELFFGEGSRLTVL.

CDR3 region: CASSLDRDRLDTQYF. CDR3 nucleotide sequence: TGTGCCAGCAGCTTAGATCGGGACAGACTAGATACGCAGTATTTT. The genes are TRBV7-9 and TRBJ2-3; TRBD1 agrees at 7 bases. CDR1 is SEHNR, CDR2 FQNEAQ, per germline (reference sequence). Germline trimming cut 1 base from V and 5 bases from J; bases unmatched to any gene: 6. The CDR3 length is 15 residues.

The genes are TRBV9 and TRBJ1-3, with 7 bases matching TRBD1. Germline V lookup: CDR1 SGDLS, CDR2 YYNGEE. Unmatched junction bases numbered 15, after V lost 3 bases and J lost 0 bases. CDR3 size: 19 residues. The CDR3 DNA reads TGTGCCAGCAGCGCCGGCCCTCAAATACAGGGGAGCTCTGGAAACACCATATATTTT. Encoded protein: CASSAGPQIQGSSGNTIYF.

In this sample, this clone turned up once. The genes are TRBV28 and TRBJ1-5; weak D call: TRBD1 (5 bases). The germline V gene has CDR1 MDHEN and CDR2 SYDVKM. V gave up 2 bases and J gave up 7 bases, with 21 bases separating them. The CDR3 has 17 amino acids. The CDR3, as DNA: TGTGCCAGCAGTTTAGGGTCCGTCCGGGGGGGGTCCCAGCCCCAGCATTTT. Residues: CASSLGSVRGGSQPQHF.

The chain employs TRBV5-6 and TRBJ1-5; D perhaps matches TRBD1 (5 bases). The CDR3 runs 13 residues. Per germline, CDR1 SGHDT and CDR2 YYEEEE. V lost 3 bases and J lost 4, with 8 bases in between. The CDR3 spells CASSSGGNQPQHF. In DNA form, the CDR3 reads TGTGCCAGCAGCTCGGGGGGAAATCAGCCCCAGCATTTT.

The CDR3 DNA reads TGTGCCAGCAGGCCAAACAGGGGTGCTGGCTACGAGCAGTACGTC. Translating gives CASRPNRGAGYEQYV. The chain uses TRBV6-1 and TRBJ2-7; 7 nucleotides line up with TRBD1. The junction had 11 bases not matched to a gene; V was cut back by 6 bases and J by 3 bases. Germline values: CDR1 MNHNS, CDR2 SASEGT. The CDR3 is 15 amino acids.

The rearrangement uses TRBV6-4 and TRBJ2-3; maybe TRBD1 (5 bases). CDR1 is MRHNA, CDR2 SNTAGT, per germline. The V end lost 5 bases, the J end lost 4 bases, and 16 bases lay between the germline ends. The CDR3 is 15 residues long. CDR3 sequence reads: CASSQTPDRADTQYF. CDR3 sequence (DNA): TGTGCCAGCAGTCAAACCCCAGACAGAGCAGATACGCAGTATTTT.

This clone was observed a handful of times. The J gene is TRBJ2-3, the V gene TRBV6-4, with 7 bases fitting TRBD2. Germline V gene data show CDR1 as MRHNA and CDR2 as SNTAGT. Trimming took 0 bases from V and 3 from J; bases not matched to a gene: 6. The CDR3 runs 16 residues. CDR3 sequence: CASSDSGGRGTDTQYF. Written as DNA, the CDR3 is TGTGCCAGCAGTGACTCGGGGGGGAGAGGGACAGATACGCAGTATTTT.

The chain links TRBV6-5 to TRBJ2-2; the D gene is possibly TRBD1 (6 bases). This CDR3 contains 15 residues. The V end lost 6 bases, the J end lost 7 bases, and 18 bases lay between the germline ends. Germline assignment: CDR1 MNHEY and CDR2 SVGAGI. This CDR3 reads CASSPEWGQGGELFF. CDR3 bases: TGTGCCAGCAGCCCCGAGTGGGGGCAAGGCGGGGAGCTGTTTTTT.

This clone has only one observation. This chain connects TRBV5-4 to TRBJ2-7; weak D call: TRBD1 (6 bases). From germline, CDR1 is SGHNT and CDR2 YYREEE (reference sequence). Trimming cost V 0 bases and J 4 bases, with 14 bases left between them. This CDR3 region has 15 residues. In DNA, the CDR3 is TGTGCCAGCAGCTTGGACAGGGAGTCTTTTTACGAGCAGTACGTC. Protein sequence: CASSLDRESFYEQYV.

The chain recombines TRBV7-8 with TRBJ2-1, with 8 positions matching TRBD1. CDR3 length: 18 residues. Trimming took 5 bases from V and 4 from J; bases not matched to a gene: 16. Germline V lookup: CDR1 SGHVS, CDR2 FQNEAQ. CDR3 sequence: CASSKVGPRQGAYNEQFF. In DNA form, the CDR3 reads TGTGCCAGCAGCAAAGTGGGCCCGAGGCAGGGGGCTTACAATGAGCAGTTCTTC.

The chain has TRBV1 and TRBJ2-1; the listed D gene, TRBD2, was not tested against the DNA. TRBV1 is reported as a pseudogene. This CDR3 region has 18 residues. This CDR3 is CTSSQGSSGPADYNEQFF. As DNA, the CDR3 is TGCACCAGCAGCCAAGGGTCTAGCGGACCGGCGGACTACAATGAGCAGTTCTTC.

The chain recombines TRBV7-9 with TRBJ2-5; TRBD2 aligns across 11 bases. Germline V gives CDR1 SEHNR, CDR2 FQNEAQ (reference sequence). This CDR3 is 15 amino acids long. V was clipped by 5 bases and J by 2 bases; unmatched bases: 4. The CDR3 is CASSQGLAEQETQYF. DNA of the CDR3: TGTGCCAGCAGCCAGGGACTAGCGGAACAAGAGACCCAGTACTTC. Filled out from reference TRBV7-9 and TRBJ2-5, the complete variable domain reads DTGVSQNPRHKITKRGQNVTFRCDPISEHNRLYWYRQTLGQGPEFLTYFQNEAQLEKSRLLSDRFSAERPKGSFSTLEIQRTEQGDSAMYLCASSQGLAEQETQYFGPGTRLLVL.

The chain links TRBV19 to TRBJ2-2; TRBD1 aligns across 9 bases. V lost 5 bases and J lost 7; bases outside the gene matches: 11. The CDR3 consists of 16 residues. Germline V gene lookup returns CDR1 LNHDA and CDR2 SQIVND (reference sequence). The CDR3 DNA reads as TGTGCCAGTAGTGCGGAAGGGGACAGGGTCGGCGGGGAGCTGTTTTTT. Protein: CASSAEGDRVGGELFF.

The chain has TRBV7-2 and TRBJ2-1; TRBD2 aligns across 13 bases. Germline V CDR1 and CDR2: SGHTA, FQGNSA. This CDR3 is 16 amino acids long. The J segment lost 5 bases and the V segment lost 0 bases, leaving 1 base of the junction unmatched. CDR3 protein: CASSLATSGGNNEQFF. DNA for the CDR3: TGTGCCAGCAGCTTAGCGACTAGCGGGGGGAACAATGAGCAGTTCTTC.

This sequence joins TRBV28 and TRBJ1-1, with D possibly matching TRBD1 (5 bases). V dropped 2 bases and J dropped 5 bases, with 18 bases sitting between them. Germline assignment: CDR1 MDHEN and CDR2 SYDVKM. The CDR3 contains 16 residues. CDR3 DNA: TGTGCCAGCAGTTTAGGGGGGGTAGGAACGGGGACTGAAGCTTTCTTT. Translation gives CASSLGGVGTGTEAFF.

The chain is built from TRBV9 and TRBJ2-7; TRBD2 might be the D (6 bases). V lost 0 bases, J lost 2 bases, and 15 bases lay in between. Germline V gives CDR1 SGDLS, CDR2 YYNGEE. There are 16 residues in the CDR3. Here the CDR3 reads CASSVGIREDTYEQYV. The CDR3 nucleotides are TGTGCCAGCAGCGTAGGAATAAGGGAGGATACCTACGAGCAGTACGTC.

The chain carries TRBV19 and TRBJ1-2; 9 nucleotides match TRBD1. The CDR3 totals 15 residues. Trimming took 4 bases from V and 7 from J; bases not matched to a gene: 10. Germline V gene lookup returns CDR1 LNHDA and CDR2 SQIVND (reference sequence). CDR3 amino acids: CASSSQGQGRVGYTF. The CDR3 DNA follows: TGTGCCAGTAGTAGCCAGGGACAGGGTCGAGTTGGCTACACCTTC.

The chain carries TRBV19 and TRBJ2-1, with 10 positions matching TRBD2. V lost 7 bases to trimming and J lost 2 bases; unmatched junction nucleotides: 17. Germline values: CDR1 LNHDA, CDR2 SQIVND (reference sequence). The CDR3 has 19 residues. The CDR3 loop is CASTGSTSGDHKTYNEQFF. The CDR3 coding sequence is TGTGCCAGTACCGGCTCAACTAGCGGGGACCACAAGACCTACAATGAGCAGTTCTTC.

This chain connects TRBV11-3 to TRBJ2-3; 10 nucleotides align to TRBD2. The CDR3 is made up of 18 amino acids. V dropped 1 base and J dropped 6; count of bases not matched to a gene: 13. Germline V gene data show CDR1 as SGHNT and CDR2 as YENEEA. Here the CDR3 DNA reads TGTGCCAGCAGCTTAGGGCTAGCGGGAGCCCCCCTTGCGGATACGCAGTATTTT. The encoded protein is CASSLGLAGAPLADTQYF. Looking up the rest from reference TRBV11-3 and TRBJ2-3 gives the full variable domain: EAGVVQSPRYKIIEKKQPVAFWCNPISGHNTLYWYLQNLGQGPELLIRYENEEAVDDSQLPKDRFSAERLKGVDSTLKIQPAELGDSAVYLCASSLGLAGAPLADTQYFGPGTRLTVL.

The chain links TRBV6-5 to TRBJ1-2; 9 nucleotides align to TRBD1. Germline CDR1 MNHEY, CDR2 SVGAGI. J was trimmed by 3 bases and V by 6 bases; bases with no gene match: 5. The CDR3 is 14 residues long. The CDR3 DNA sequence: TGTGCCAGCAGACCAACAGGGGGCGACTATGGCTACACCTTC. As protein: CASRPTGGDYGYTF.

The sample holds one count of this clone. V gene TRBV7-9 combines with J gene TRBJ2-2; D is perhaps TRBD1 (5 bases). Trimming stripped 5 bases from V and 0 bases from J, with 16 bases between. CDR1 is SEHNR and CDR2 is FQNEAQ in the germline V gene (reference sequence). This CDR3 is built from 17 residues. The DNA of the CDR3 is TGTGCCAGCAGCCAGCACAGGAGCACAACGAACACCGGGGAGCTGTTTTTT. Its translation: CASSQHRSTTNTGELFF. Drawing the rest from reference TRBV7-9 and TRBJ2-2, the complete variable domain is DTGVSQNPRHKITKRGQNVTFRCDPISEHNRLYWYRQTLGQGPEFLTYFQNEAQLEKSRLLSDRFSAERPKGSFSTLEIQRTEQGDSAMYLCASSQHRSTTNTGELFFGEGSRLTVL.

Only one count was recorded for this clone. This chain uses TRBV28 with TRBJ2-1; 9 nucleotides match TRBD1. Trimming at V came to 3 bases and at J to 7 bases, leaving 7 bases not matched to a gene. The CDR3 sequence is 15 residues long. Germline CDR1 is MDHEN and CDR2 is SYDVKM. This chain's CDR3 is CASSFGDRVRNEQFF. CDR3 DNA sequence: TGTGCCAGCAGTTTTGGGGACAGGGTACGAAATGAGCAGTTCTTC.

The rearrangement links TRBV3-1 (or the pseudogene TRBV3-2) to TRBJ2-6; 12 bases fit TRBD1. V was pared by 1 base and J by 1 base, with 11 bases of the junction left unmatched. The germline CDR1 and CDR2 sequences are LGHDT and YNNKEL (reference sequence). This CDR3 has 21 amino acids. DNA for the CDR3: TGTGCCAGCAGCCAAGTTGGGACAGGGGGCGTTGATGGGTCTGGGGCCAACGTCCTGACTTTC. As protein: CASSQVGTGGVDGSGANVLTF.

This clone was counted a single time. The chain has TRBV7-9 and TRBJ2-7, with D perhaps matching TRBD2 (6 bases). CDR1 and CDR2 (germline): SEHNR, FQNEAQ (reference sequence). V lost 0 bases to trimming and J lost 7 bases, with 7 bases between them. This CDR3 is built from 12 residues. CDR3 amino acids: CASSLAGTEQYV. The CDR3 nucleotides read TGTGCCAGCAGCTTAGCGGGGACTGAGCAGTACGTC.

The chain recombines TRBV7-2 with TRBJ1-3; D is possibly TRBD1 (5 bases). CDR3 length: 14 amino acids. The V end was cut by 4 bases, the J end by 0 bases, with 7 bases between. Germline V gene sequence: CDR1 SGHTA, CDR2 FQGNSA. Written as DNA, the CDR3 is TGTGCCAGCAGCTATGACAGCTCTGGAAACACCATATATTTT. This sequence encodes CASSYDSSGNTIYF.

The chain links TRBV2 to TRBJ1-1; possible D gene TRBD1, 6 bases. The V end was cut by 5 bases, the J end by 1 base, with 11 bases between. CDR1 is SNHLY, CDR2 FYNNEI, per germline. The CDR3 is 14 amino acids. The DNA for the CDR3 is TGTGCCAGCAGTCAACGGGACAAGAACACTGAAGCTTTCTTT. Protein product: CASSQRDKNTEAFF.

As regards this clone: The sample contains more than one DNA sequence encoding this CDR3. The chain combines TRBV5-1 with TRBJ2-6; D call uncertain. The germline gives CDR1 SGHRS, CDR2 YFSETQ. This CDR3 region has 16 residues. Trimming pared 0 bases from V and 0 bases from J, leaving 7 bases between. The CDR3, as DNA: TGCGCCAGCAGCTTGGGCGGAGCCTCTGGGGCCAACGTCCTGACTTTC. The encoded protein is CASSLGGASGANVLTF.